The clone carrying this T cell receptor beta chain was recorded at least ten times. Its antigen is unidentified. The data belong to a study of Graves' ophthalmopathy and Graves' hyperthyroidism. General study points: Most thyroid clonotypes with frequency above 0.001 were detected in blood too.

The CDR3 is made up of 15 amino acids. Germline V gene data show CDR1 as SGHRS and CDR2 as YFSETQ. Trimming pared 5 bases from V and 5 bases from J, leaving 20 bases between. Investigators amplified TCR beta CDR3 regions from RNA transcripts. First-round RT-PCR employed HTBI primers, with a second-round multiplex PCR after it. One entry per CDR3 protein results from TCRdb running MiXCR on the multiplex PCR reads. The sample consists of 300,000 to 400,000 distinct CDR3 sequences, under 20% of them appearing once. Uncontrolled infections, other autoimmune diseases, pregnancy or lactation barred patients from enrollment. A diagnosis was made from clinical symptoms together with serum thyroxine, TRAb, thyroid ultrasound and orbital computed tomography. The PBMCs were taken from 10 ml of fresh peripheral blood.

The gene calls are TRBV5-1 and TRBJ2-7, with TRBD1 as a possible D gene (6 bases). Sequenced sample: peripheral blood. The sequence derives from an adult man with Graves' ophthalmopathy. The DNA of the CDR3 is TGCGCCAGCAGGTGGCATCCAGTCCAGGGGAACGAGCAGTACTTC. Encoded protein: CASRWHPVQGNEQYF.